This T cell receptor (beta chain) was observed in a study of prognosis after radiotherapy for stage I lung cancer. Study-level information: Adenocarcinoma was the tumor type in approximately twelve patients, squamous cell carcinoma in several.

Two rounds of multiplex PCR amplified TCR beta CDR3 from genomic DNA. Gene-specific TRBV and TRBJ primers were used in PCR round one. TCRdb reanalysed the multiplex PCR reads using MiXCR and keeps one entry per CDR3 protein. Here the sample spans some 39,000 distinct CDR3 sequences, roughly a quarter being singletons. In this sample, this clonotype turned up many times. This CDR3 region has 16 residues. Germline lookup yields CDR1 DFQATT and CDR2 SNEGSKA (reference sequence). V lost 0 bases and J 7 bases, leaving 22 bases between the germline ends. The chain recombines TRBV20-1 with TRBJ2-7, with D perhaps assigned TRBD1 or TRBD2 (6 bases each). The source is a donor at least 50 years old with non-small cell lung cancer. The sample consisted of PBMCs, taken before or after stereotactic body radiation therapy (not recorded which). The CDR3 reads CSARDLGGGTSWEQYF. In nucleotides, the CDR3 is TGCAGTGCTAGAGATTTAGGGGGAGGTACAAGTTGGGAGCAGTACTTC.